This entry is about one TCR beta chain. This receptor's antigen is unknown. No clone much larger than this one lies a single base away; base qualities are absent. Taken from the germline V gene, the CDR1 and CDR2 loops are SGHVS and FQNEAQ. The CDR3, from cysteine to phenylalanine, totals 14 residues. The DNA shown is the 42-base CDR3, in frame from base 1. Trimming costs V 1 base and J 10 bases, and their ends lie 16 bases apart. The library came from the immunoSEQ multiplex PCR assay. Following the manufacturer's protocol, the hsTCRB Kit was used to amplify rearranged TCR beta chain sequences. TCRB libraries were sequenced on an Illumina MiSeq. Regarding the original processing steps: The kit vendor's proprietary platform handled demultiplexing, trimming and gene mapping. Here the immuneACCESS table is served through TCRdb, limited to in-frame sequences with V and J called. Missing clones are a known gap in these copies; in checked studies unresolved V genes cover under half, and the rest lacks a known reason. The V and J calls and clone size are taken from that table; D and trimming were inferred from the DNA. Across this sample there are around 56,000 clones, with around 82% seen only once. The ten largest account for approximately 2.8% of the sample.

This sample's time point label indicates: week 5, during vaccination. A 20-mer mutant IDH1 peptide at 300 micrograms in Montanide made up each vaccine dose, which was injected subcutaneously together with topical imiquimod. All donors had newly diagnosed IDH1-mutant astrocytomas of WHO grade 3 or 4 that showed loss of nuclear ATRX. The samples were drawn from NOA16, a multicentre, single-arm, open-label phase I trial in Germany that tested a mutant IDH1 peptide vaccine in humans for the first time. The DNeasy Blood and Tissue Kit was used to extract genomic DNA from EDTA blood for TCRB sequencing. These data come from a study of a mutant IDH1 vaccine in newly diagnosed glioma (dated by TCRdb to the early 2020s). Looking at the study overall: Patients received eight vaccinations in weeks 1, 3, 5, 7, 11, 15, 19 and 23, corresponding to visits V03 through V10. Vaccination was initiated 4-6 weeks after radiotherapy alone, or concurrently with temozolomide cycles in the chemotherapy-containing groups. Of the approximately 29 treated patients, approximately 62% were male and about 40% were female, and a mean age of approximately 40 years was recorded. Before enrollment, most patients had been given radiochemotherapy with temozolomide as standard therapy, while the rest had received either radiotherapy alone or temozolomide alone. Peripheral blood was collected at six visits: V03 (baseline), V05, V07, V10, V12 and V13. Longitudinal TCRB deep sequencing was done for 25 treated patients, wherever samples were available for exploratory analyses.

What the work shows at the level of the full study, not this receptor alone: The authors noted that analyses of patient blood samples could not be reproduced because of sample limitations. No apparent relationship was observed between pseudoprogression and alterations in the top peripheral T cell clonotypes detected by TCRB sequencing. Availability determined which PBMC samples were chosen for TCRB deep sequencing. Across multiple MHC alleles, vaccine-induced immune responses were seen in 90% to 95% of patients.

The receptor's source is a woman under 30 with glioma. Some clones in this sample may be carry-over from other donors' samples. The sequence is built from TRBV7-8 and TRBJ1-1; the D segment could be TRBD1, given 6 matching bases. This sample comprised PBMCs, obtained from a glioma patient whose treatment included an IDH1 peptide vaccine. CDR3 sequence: CASSLELGGMVAFF. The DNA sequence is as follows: TGTGCCAGCAGCTTAGAGTTGGGGGGCATGGTAGCTTTCTTT.